The sequence of this TCR beta chain was determined in a study of OX40 agonist ivuxolimab in advanced cancers. Study background: The diagnoses of dose-escalation patients were hepatocellular carcinoma, melanoma, renal cell or head and neck cancer. Study-wide points: Both blood CD4+ and CD8+ T cells showed clonal growth by week 6 at 0.1 to 3.0 mg/kg. Among T cells, CD8+ cells averaged more expanded clones than CD4+ cells.

This table comes from immunoSEQ multiplex PCR, and its TCRdb copy is limited to in-frame clones, with some not included. The sample yields some 60,000 clones, roughly nine tenths seen once. This CDR3 spans 16 amino acids. V lost 4 bases and J 2 bases, leaving 16 bases between the germline ends. The germline CDR1 and CDR2 sequences are SEHNR and FQNEAQ (reference sequence). Autoimmune disease history or systemic immunosuppression led to patient exclusion. A word on this clone: The antigen is not known.

The V and J genes are TRBV7-9 and TRBJ2-3; D perhaps matches TRBD1 (5 bases). The specimen comprised CD4+ or CD8+ T cells sorted from blood, sampled in a trial of the OX40 agonist ivuxolimab. This clonotype originated in an adult with an advanced solid tumor such as melanoma, head and neck, liver or kidney cancer. Here the CDR3 DNA reads TGTGCCAGCAGCTGGGGCGGAGTGGGGTACACAGATACGCAGTATTTT. This gives the protein CASSWGGVGYTDTQYF.